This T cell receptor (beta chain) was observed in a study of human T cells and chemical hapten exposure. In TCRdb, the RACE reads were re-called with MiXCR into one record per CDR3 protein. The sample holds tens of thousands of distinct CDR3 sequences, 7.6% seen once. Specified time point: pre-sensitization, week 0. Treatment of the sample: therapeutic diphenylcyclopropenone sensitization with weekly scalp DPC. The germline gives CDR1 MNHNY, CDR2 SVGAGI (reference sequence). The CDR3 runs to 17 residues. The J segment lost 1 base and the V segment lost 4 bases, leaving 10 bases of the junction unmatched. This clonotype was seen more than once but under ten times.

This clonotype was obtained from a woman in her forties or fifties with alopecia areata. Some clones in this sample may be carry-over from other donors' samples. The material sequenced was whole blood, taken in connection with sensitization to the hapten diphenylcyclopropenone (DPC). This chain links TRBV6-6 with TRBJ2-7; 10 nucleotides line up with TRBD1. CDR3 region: CASSFRTGGRWSYEQYF. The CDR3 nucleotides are TGTGCCAGCAGTTTCCGGACAGGGGGGCGGTGGTCCTACGAGCAGTACTTC.